The 15 T cell receptor beta chains presented below share a single source sample, sequenced in a study of blood T cells in healthy people across ages. Primed by a sample-barcoded 5' primer and a J-beta primer mix, a second PCR proceeded for about 6 to 12 cycles. TCRdb re-analysed the 5' RACE reads in MiXCR, keeping a single row per CDR3 protein. The profile covers fewer than 2,000,000 distinct CDR3 sequences, with roughly 32% appearing a single time and 11% taken by the ten largest. The sample comprised blood. The receptors were sampled from a woman aged 30 to 39 in good health.

This clonotype has more than one count but fewer than ten. This chain links TRBV20-1 with TRBJ1-2, with D unclear. The length of the CDR3 is 11 residues. Germline V gene sequence: CDR1 DFQATT, CDR2 SNEGSKA (reference sequence). The CDR3 nucleotides read TGCAGCACTAGCTATAACTATGGCTACACCTTC. This encodes CSTSYNYGYTF.

Turning to this clonotype: The junction shows a germline mismatch at one end, possibly a read error. The chain couples TRBV13 to TRBJ1-1; no clear D. CDR1 is PRHDT, CDR2 FYEKMQ, per germline (reference sequence). The CDR3 is 14 residues long. CDR3 in DNA: TGTGCCAGCAGTTTAGGCGGATCCACCACTGAAGCTTTCTTT. Translated: CASSLGGSTTEAFF.

This clonotype was counted between two and nine times. This chain connects TRBV3-1 to TRBJ2-6; perhaps TRBD1 as D (5 bases). This CDR3 contains 17 residues. V lost 2 bases and J 2 bases, leaving 13 bases between the germline ends. CDR1 is LGHDT and CDR2 is YNNKEL in the germline V gene (reference sequence). CDR3: CASSQSGLSTGANVLTF. CDR3 coding DNA: TGTGCCAGCAGCCAATCAGGGTTGTCGACTGGGGCCAACGTCCTGACTTTC. The whole variable domain, filled in from reference TRBV3-1 and TRBJ2-6, reads DTAVSQTPKYLVTQMGNDKSIKCEQNLGHDTMYWYKQDSKKFLKIMFSYNNKELIINETVPNRFSPKSPDKAHLNLHINSLELGDSAVYFCASSQSGLSTGANVLTFGAGSRLTVL.

A few counts support this clonotype. CDR3 sequence reads: CASSLGEGRYNEQFF. CDR3 in DNA: TGTGCCAGCAGCTTGGGGGAGGGCCGGTACAATGAGCAGTTCTTC. J is TRBJ2-1 and V is TRBV5-4, with TRBD2 identical over 7 bases. CDR3 length equals 15 residues. Germline trimming cut 0 bases from V and 4 bases from J; bases unmatched to any gene: 4. Germline assignment: CDR1 SGHNT and CDR2 YYREEE (reference sequence).

This clonotype was recorded only once. The V call is TRBV29-1, the J call TRBJ1-2; the match to TRBD1 covers 11 bases. The CDR3 runs 16 residues. V shed 4 bases and J 4 bases; nucleotides not matched to a gene: 11. Germline lookup yields CDR1 SQVTM and CDR2 ANQGSEA. The DNA of the CDR3 is TGCAGCGTTGGACTGGGACAGGGGGGCCCTTTCTATGGCTACACCTTC. This codes for CSVGLGQGGPFYGYTF. Looking up the rest from reference TRBV29-1 and TRBJ1-2 gives the full variable domain: SAVISQKPSRDICQRGTSLTIQCQVDSQVTMMFWYRQQPGQSLTLIATANQGSEATYESGFVIDKFPISRPNLTFSTLTVSNMSPEDSSIYLCSVGLGQGGPFYGYTFGSGTRLTVV.

This clonotype was seen repeatedly, ten times or more. The chain recombines TRBV7-2 with TRBJ2-5; D unclear. Per germline, CDR1 SGHTA and CDR2 FQGNSA. This CDR3 has 12 residues. Trimming left V 5 bases short and J 5 bases short, with 9 bases between. CDR3 loop: CASSNNWETQYF. The CDR3 DNA sequence: TGTGCCAGCAGCAACAACTGGGAGACCCAGTACTTC.

This clonotype was seen more than once but under ten times. V gene TRBV3-1 combines with J gene TRBJ2-3; D may be TRBD2 (6 bases). This CDR3 region has 14 residues. Trimming stripped 3 bases from V and 4 bases from J, with 11 bases between. The V gene's germline CDR1 is LGHDT and CDR2 YNNKEL (reference sequence). The CDR3 region is CASSHRLVSDTQYF. CDR3 coding DNA: TGTGCCAGCAGCCACCGACTAGTGTCAGATACGCAGTATTTT.

The rearrangement uses TRBV4-2 and TRBJ1-1; 8 bases align to TRBD1. Looked up from germline, CDR1 is LGHNA and CDR2 is YNFKEQ. CDR3 length equals 17 residues. V was clipped by 0 bases and J by 1 base; unmatched bases: 7. The CDR3 loop reads CASSQDPDRDPNTEAFF. Written as DNA, the CDR3 is TGTGCCAGCAGCCAAGACCCGGACAGGGACCCGAACACTGAAGCTTTCTTT.

The chain recombines TRBV20-1 with TRBJ2-1; 10 bases fit TRBD1. The J call could be wrong; TRBJ2-7 is a better fit for the DNA end. The CDR3 covers 13 residues. Germline V gene lookup returns CDR1 DFQATT and CDR2 SNEGSKA (reference sequence). The CDR3 coding sequence is TGCAGTGCTAGACCGGACAGGGGGTACGAGCAGTACTTC. Protein: CSARPDRGYEQYF.

The CDR3 nucleotides are TGTGCCAGCAGTTTAATCTTTAGCGGGAGTGGTGAGCAGTTCTTC. Translating gives CASSLIFSGSGEQFF. The rearrangement links TRBV28 to TRBJ2-1, with TRBD2 matching over 9 bases. The length of the CDR3 is 15 residues. Losses at the gene ends were 2 bases for V and 9 bases for J; bases not matched to a gene: 8. CDR1 MDHEN and CDR2 SYDVKM come from the germline V gene.

The J gene is TRBJ2-7, the V gene TRBV9, with 11 bases lining up with TRBD2. The V and J ends lost 4 bases and 0 bases, in that order; junction bases with no gene match: 6. This CDR3 has 16 residues. Germline V gene sequence: CDR1 SGDLS, CDR2 YYNGEE. CDR3 nucleotide sequence: TGTGCCAGCAGCACTCCAACTAGCGGGAGCTCCTACGAGCAGTACTTC. It translates to CASSTPTSGSSYEQYF.

The genes are TRBV30 and TRBJ1-1; possibly TRBD1 for D (5 bases). V was shortened by 4 bases and J by 0 bases, with 15 bases between the two germline ends. The CDR3 has 15 amino acids. The germline gives CDR1 GTSNPN, CDR2 SVGIG (reference sequence). CDR3 region: CAWTDIPGVNTEAFF. As DNA, the CDR3 is TGTGCCTGGACGGACATCCCCGGGGTGAACACTGAAGCTTTCTTT.

This clonotype has only a few counts. V is TRBV6-1 and J is TRBJ2-6; 8 bases are shared with TRBD1. This CDR3 has 17 residues. In germline, CDR1 is MNHNS, CDR2 SASEGT. V lost 6 bases to trimming and J lost 0 bases; unmatched junction nucleotides: 7. CDR3 residues: CASSPTGQVSGANVLTF. The CDR3 region has the DNA TGTGCCAGCAGCCCCACGGGACAGGTCTCTGGGGCCAACGTCCTGACTTTC.

This clonotype has more than one count but fewer than ten. The chain carries TRBV7-3 and TRBJ1-5; TRBD1 might be the D (6 bases). Germline CDR1 is SGHTA and CDR2 is FQGTGA. This CDR3 has 13 residues. Trimming stripped 5 bases from V and 4 bases from J, with 9 bases between. The chain's CDR3 is CASSIDRNQPQHF. The CDR3 nucleotides read TGTGCCAGCAGCATCGACAGGAATCAGCCCCAGCATTTT.

This chain links TRBV20-1 with TRBJ2-3; D is possibly TRBD2 (5 bases). Germline CDR1 DFQATT, CDR2 SNEGSKA (reference sequence). Between the trimmed V and J ends, which lost 6 bases and 3 bases, there was a span of 10 bases. The CDR3 is 12 residues long. The CDR3 sequence is CSAGTRTDTQYF. In DNA, the CDR3 is TGCAGTGCGGGTACTAGAACAGATACGCAGTATTTT.